Listed below are T cell receptor beta chains from one sample, sequenced in a study of T cells after yellow fever vaccination. A single record per CDR3 protein comes from TCRdb applying MiXCR to the 5' RACE reads. The sample has approximately 550,000 distinct CDR3 sequences, 13% seen once. The sample here was PBMCs, taken on the day of the yellow fever booster vaccination. Receptors originate from a young man who received the YFV17D yellow fever vaccine. The CDR3 runs from the conserved cysteine through the conserved F or W. Each record gives: J gene, clone size, V gene, D gene, CDR3 protein, CDR3 DNA. The D gene is left open where the match is weak. Some rows mark clone size as missing; the rest say once, few, many or name a class of expanded clone.

>TRBJ2-7|many|TRBV12-3/TRBV12-4|NA
CASSRRQSHEQYF
TGTGCCAGCAGTCGTAGACAGTCCCACGAGCAGTACTTC
>TRBJ2-3|few|TRBV10-3|TRBD2
CASQRTSGAQSTDTQYF
TGTGCCAGTCAGCGGACTAGCGGAGCCCAGTCCACAGATACGCAGTATTTT
>TRBJ2-6|few|TRBV9|NA
CASSVGYPLSSGANVLTF
TGTGCCAGCAGCGTAGGGTATCCGTTATCGTCTGGGGCCAACGTCCTGACTTTC
>TRBJ2-3|NA|TRBV12-3/TRBV12-4|NA
CASSRQGGLKTDTQYF
TGTGCCAGCAGTCGCCAGGGGGGGCTGAAGACAGATACGCAGTATTTT
>TRBJ2-3|NA|TRBV29-1|NA
CSFRQGGGDTQYF
TGCAGCTTCCGACAGGGAGGGGGAGATACGCAGTATTTT
>TRBJ2-2|few|TRBV20-1|NA
CSARAPNTGELFF
TGCAGTGCGCGGGCCCCGAACACCGGGGAGCTGTTTTTT
>TRBJ2-7|NA|TRBV21-1|NA
CASSQKTSGIPYEQYF
TGTGCCAGCAGCCAAAAGACTAGCGGGATTCCCTACGAGCAGTACTTC
>TRBJ2-1|few|TRBV24-1|TRBD2
CATREEGEQFF
TGTGCCACGCGGGAGGAGGGTGAGCAGTTCTTC
>TRBJ2-4|few|TRBV21-1|NA
CASYPAEGRAKNIQYF
TGTGCCAGCTACCCGGCCGAGGGACGGGCCAAAAACATTCAGTACTTC
>TRBJ2-5|NA|TRBV20-1|NA
CSASRLSRETQYF
TGCAGTGCTTCCCGACTTAGCAGGGAGACCCAGTACTTC
>TRBJ2-3|few|TRBV10-3|NA
CAIRPGTVTTDTQYF
TGTGCCATCAGGCCCGGGACGGTGACTACAGATACGCAGTATTTT
>TRBJ2-1|few|TRBV7-6|TRBD2
CASAGGSYNEQFF
TGTGCCAGCGCCGGGGGGTCCTACAATGAGCAGTTCTTC
>TRBJ1-6|few|TRBV20-1|NA
CSAATDTDNSPLHF
TGCAGTGCTGCTACTGATACTGATAATTCACCCCTCCACTTT
>TRBJ1-5|NA|TRBV12-3/TRBV12-4|NA
CASSSGQSLYQPQHF
TGTGCCAGCAGCTCCGGACAGAGTCTATATCAGCCCCAGCATTTT
>TRBJ2-7|NA|TRBV11-2|NA
CASSLASGRGTYEQYF
TGTGCCAGCAGCTTAGCCTCGGGACGGGGAACCTACGAGCAGTACTTC
>TRBJ2-7|few|TRBV11-1|TRBD2
CASSPDRGDRYEQYF
TGTGCCAGCAGCCCCGACCGGGGGGATCGCTACGAGCAGTACTTC
>TRBJ2-7|few|TRBV20-1|NA
CSAPDSVSYEQYF
TGCAGTGCCCCGGACAGCGTAAGCTACGAGCAGTACTTC
>TRBJ2-2|NA|TRBV11-2|NA
CASSLRSLSTLGAGELFF
TGTGCCAGCAGCTTACGTAGTCTGTCTACTCTTGGGGCCGGGGAGCTGTTTTTT
>TRBJ2-3|few|TRBV15|TRBD2
CATSGGSGRTDTQYF
TGTGCCACCAGCGGAGGAAGCGGGAGAACAGATACGCAGTATTTT
>TRBJ2-5|NA|TRBV18|NA
CASSPTQVPQTQYF
TGTGCCAGCTCACCTACACAGGTCCCTCAGACCCAGTACTTC
>TRBJ1-2|few|TRBV6-6|NA
CASTRVSNYGYTF
TGTGCCAGCACTCGGGTGTCTAACTATGGCTACACCTTC
>TRBJ2-2|NA|TRBV24-1|NA
CATSDHDIGPRELFF
TGTGCCACCAGTGATCACGACATTGGGCCCCGTGAGCTGTTTTTT